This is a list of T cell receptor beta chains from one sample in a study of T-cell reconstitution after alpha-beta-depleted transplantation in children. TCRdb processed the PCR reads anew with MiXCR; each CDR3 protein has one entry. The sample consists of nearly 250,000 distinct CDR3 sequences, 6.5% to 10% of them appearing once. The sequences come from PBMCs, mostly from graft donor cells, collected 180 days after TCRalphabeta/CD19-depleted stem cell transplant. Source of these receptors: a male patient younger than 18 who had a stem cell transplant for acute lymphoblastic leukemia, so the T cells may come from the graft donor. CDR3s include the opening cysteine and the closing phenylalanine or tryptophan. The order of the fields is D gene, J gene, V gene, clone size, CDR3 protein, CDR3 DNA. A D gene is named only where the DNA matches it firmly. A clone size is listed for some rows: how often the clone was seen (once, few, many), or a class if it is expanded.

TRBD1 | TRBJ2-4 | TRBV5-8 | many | CASSLPGTGKNIQYF | TGTGCCAGCAGCTTGCCTGGGACAGGTAAAAACATTCAGTACTTC
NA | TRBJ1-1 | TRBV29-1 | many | CSVEVGAANTEAFF | TGCAGCGTTGAAGTGGGGGCCGCTAACACTGAAGCTTTCTTT
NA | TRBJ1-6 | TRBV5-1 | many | CASSLGVSLRSPLHF | TGCGCCAGCAGCTTGGGGGTCTCGTTGCGGTCACCCCTCCACTTT
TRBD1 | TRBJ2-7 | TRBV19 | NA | CASSHPGQGAYEQYF | TGTGCCAGTAGTCATCCGGGACAGGGGGCCTACGAGCAGTACTTC
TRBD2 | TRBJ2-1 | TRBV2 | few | CASSEAPAGPHNEQFF | TGTGCCAGCAGTGAAGCGCCAGCGGGACCCCACAATGAGCAGTTCTTC
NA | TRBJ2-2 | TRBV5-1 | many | CASSFRWDTNTGELFF | TGCGCCAGCAGCTTTAGGTGGGACACGAACACCGGGGAGCTGTTTTTT
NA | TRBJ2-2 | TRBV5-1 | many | CASSLQRQSGELFF | TGCGCCAGCAGTCTACAGCGACAGTCCGGGGAGCTGTTTTTT
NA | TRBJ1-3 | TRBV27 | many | CASSPTWRGGAVSGNTIYF | TGTGCCAGCAGTCCGACCTGGCGTGGGGGGGCAGTGTCTGGAAACACCATATATTTT
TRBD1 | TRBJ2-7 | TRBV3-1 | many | CASSQVNRGHSEQYF | TGTGCCAGCAGCCAAGTCAACAGGGGGCATAGCGAGCAGTACTTC
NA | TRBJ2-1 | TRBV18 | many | CASSPDNNEQFF | TGTGCCAGCTCCCCAGATAACAATGAGCAGTTCTTC
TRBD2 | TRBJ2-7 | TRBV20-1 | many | CSARKTSGAYEQYF | TGCAGTGCTAGAAAGACTAGCGGGGCCTACGAGCAGTACTTC
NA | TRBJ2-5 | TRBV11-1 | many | CASSFVEETQYF | TGTGCCAGCAGCTTCGTGGAGGAGACCCAGTACTTC
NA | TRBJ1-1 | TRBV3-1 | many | CASSQDLLNTEAFF | TGTGCCAGCAGCCAAGACCTTTTGAACACTGAAGCTTTCTTT
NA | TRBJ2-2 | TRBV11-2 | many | CASSFGRQSNTGELFF | TGTGCCAGCAGCTTTGGTCGGCAGTCGAACACCGGGGAGCTGTTTTTT
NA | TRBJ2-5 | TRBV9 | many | CASSVGTARETQYF | TGTGCCAGCAGCGTTGGGACTGCACGGGAGACCCAGTACTTC
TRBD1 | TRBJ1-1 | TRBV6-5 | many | CASSYLPTGGNTEAFF | TGTGCCAGCAGTTACTTGCCTACAGGGGGGAACACTGAAGCTTTCTTT
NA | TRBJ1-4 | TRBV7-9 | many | CASSLMRANEKLFF | TGTGCCAGCAGCTTAATGAGAGCTAATGAAAAACTGTTTTTT
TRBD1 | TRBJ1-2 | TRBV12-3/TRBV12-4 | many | CASRSTGGEIGYTF | TGTGCCAGCAGATCGACAGGGGGCGAAATTGGCTACACCTTC
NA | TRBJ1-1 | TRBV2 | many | CASIVGGGANTEAFF | TGTGCCAGCATCGTGGGTGGAGGGGCGAACACTGAAGCTTTCTTT
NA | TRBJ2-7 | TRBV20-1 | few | CSASSPGTSSSYEQYF | TGCAGTGCTAGTTCGCCCGGGACTTCAAGCTCCTACGAGCAGTACTTC
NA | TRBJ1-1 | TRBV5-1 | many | CASSLVGENTEAFF | TGCGCCAGCAGCTTGGTAGGGGAGAACACTGAAGCTTTCTTT
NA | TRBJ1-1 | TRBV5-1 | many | CASSPIQGRDTEAFF | TGCGCCAGCAGCCCCATCCAAGGCAGGGACACTGAAGCTTTCTTT
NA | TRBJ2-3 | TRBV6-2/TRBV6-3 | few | CASSYSGRRADTQYF | TGTGCCAGCAGTTACTCCGGCAGGCGGGCAGATACGCAGTATTTT
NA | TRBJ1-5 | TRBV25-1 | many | CASNRRGDSNQPQHF | TGTGCCAGCAACCGCCGAGGGGATAGCAATCAGCCCCAGCATTTT
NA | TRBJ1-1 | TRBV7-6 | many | CASSPRVNTEAFF | TGTGCCAGCAGCCCCAGGGTAAACACTGAAGCTTTCTTT
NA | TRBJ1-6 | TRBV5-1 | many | CASSLRSSYNSPLHF | TGCGCCAGCAGCTTGCGGAGCTCCTATAATTCACCCCTCCACTTT